One TCR beta chain is described in this entry. Germline V gives CDR1 LNHDA, CDR2 SQIVND (reference sequence). V shed 1 base and J 2 bases; nucleotides not matched to a gene: 7. The length of the CDR3 is 17 residues. Sequencing was performed with immunoSEQ multiplex PCR; in TCRdb, only in-frame clones are kept and a portion is missing. The repertoire holds more than 65,000 clones, with more than 90% as singletons. These data are taken from a study of T cell changes during pregnancy in multiple sclerosis. The specimen was CD4+ T cells from peripheral blood mononuclear cells, collected before pregnancy. The V call is TRBV19, the J call TRBJ1-1; 10 bases align to TRBD1. The source is a female donor with multiple sclerosis, enrolled in a pregnancy study. CDR3 sequence (DNA): TGTGCCAGTAGTATAGGACCAGACAGGGGGCTAAACACTGAAGCTTTCTTT. It codes for CASSIGPDRGLNTEAFF.